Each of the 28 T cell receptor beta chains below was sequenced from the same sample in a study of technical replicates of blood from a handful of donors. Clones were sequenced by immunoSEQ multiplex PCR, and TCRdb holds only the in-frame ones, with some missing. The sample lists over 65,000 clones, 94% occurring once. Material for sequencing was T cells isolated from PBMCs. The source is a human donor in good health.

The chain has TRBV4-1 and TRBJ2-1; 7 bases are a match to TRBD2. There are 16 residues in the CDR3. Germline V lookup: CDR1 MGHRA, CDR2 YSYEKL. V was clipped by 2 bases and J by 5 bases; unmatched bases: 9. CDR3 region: CASSQPAGGVHNEQFF. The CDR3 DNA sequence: TGCGCCAGCAGCCAACCGGCTGGGGGGGTTCACAATGAGCAGTTCTTC.

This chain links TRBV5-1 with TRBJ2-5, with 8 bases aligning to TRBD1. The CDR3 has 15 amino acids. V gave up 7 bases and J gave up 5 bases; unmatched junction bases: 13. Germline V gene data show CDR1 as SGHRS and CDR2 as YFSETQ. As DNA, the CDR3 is TGCGCCAGCGCTCGCCGGACAGGGCAGTGGGAGACCCAGTACTTC. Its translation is CASARRTGQWETQYF.

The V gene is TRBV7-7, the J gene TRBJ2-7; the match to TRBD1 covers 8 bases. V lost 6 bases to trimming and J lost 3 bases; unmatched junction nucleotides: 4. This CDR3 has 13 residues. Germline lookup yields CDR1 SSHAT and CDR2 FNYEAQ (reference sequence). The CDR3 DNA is TGTGCCAGCAGTCCCGGACAGGGCTACGAGCAGTACTTC. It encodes CASSPGQGYEQYF.

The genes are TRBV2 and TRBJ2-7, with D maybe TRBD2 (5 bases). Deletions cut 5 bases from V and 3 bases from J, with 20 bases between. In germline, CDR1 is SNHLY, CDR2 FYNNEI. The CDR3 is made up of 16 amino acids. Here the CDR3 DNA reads TGTGCCAGCAGTACCTGGGCCCAGACTACTTTCTACGAGCAGTACTTC. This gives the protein CASSTWAQTTFYEQYF.

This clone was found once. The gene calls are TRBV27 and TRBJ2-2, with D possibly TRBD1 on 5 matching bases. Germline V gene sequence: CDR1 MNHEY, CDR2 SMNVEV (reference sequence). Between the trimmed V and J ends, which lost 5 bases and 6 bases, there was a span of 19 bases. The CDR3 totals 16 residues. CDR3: CASSPNRQFLAGELFF. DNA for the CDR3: TGTGCCAGCAGTCCTAACAGGCAGTTCTTGGCCGGGGAGCTGTTTTTT.

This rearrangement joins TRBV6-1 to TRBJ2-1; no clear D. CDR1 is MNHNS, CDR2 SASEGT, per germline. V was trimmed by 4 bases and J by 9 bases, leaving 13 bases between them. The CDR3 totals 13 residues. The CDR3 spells CASSGGRYREQFF. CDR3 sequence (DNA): TGTGCCAGCAGTGGTGGCAGGTACCGTGAGCAGTTCTTC.

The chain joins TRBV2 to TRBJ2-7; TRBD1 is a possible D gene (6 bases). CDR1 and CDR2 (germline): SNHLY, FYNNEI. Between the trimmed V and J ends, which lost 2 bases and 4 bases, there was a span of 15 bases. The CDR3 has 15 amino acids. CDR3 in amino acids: CASSESRGSGYEQYF. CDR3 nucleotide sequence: TGTGCCAGCAGTGAAAGTAGGGGGTCGGGGTACGAGCAGTACTTC.

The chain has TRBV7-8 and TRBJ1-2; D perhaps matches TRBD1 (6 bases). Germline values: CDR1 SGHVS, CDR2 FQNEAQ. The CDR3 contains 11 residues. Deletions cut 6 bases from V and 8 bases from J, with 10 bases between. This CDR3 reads CASRQGDGYTF. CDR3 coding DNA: TGTGCCAGCAGACAGGGTGACGGCTACACCTTC.

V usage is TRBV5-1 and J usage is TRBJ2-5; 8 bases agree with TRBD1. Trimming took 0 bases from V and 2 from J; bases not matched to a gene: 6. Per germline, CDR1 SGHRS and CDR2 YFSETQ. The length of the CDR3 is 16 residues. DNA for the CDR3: TGCGCCAGCAGCTTGGCCGGGACAGGTGGGCAAGAGACCCAGTACTTC. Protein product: CASSLAGTGGQETQYF.

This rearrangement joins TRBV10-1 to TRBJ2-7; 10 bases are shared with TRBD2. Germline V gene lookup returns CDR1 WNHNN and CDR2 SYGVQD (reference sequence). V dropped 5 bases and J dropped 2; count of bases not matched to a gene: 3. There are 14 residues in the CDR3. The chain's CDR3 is CASSSSGSPYEQYF. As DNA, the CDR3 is TGCGCCAGCAGTTCTAGCGGGAGTCCCTACGAGCAGTACTTC.

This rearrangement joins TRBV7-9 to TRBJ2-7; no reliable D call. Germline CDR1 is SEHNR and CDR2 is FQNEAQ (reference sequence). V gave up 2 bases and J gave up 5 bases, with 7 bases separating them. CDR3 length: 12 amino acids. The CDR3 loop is CASSLLQNEQYF. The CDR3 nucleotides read TGTGCCAGCAGCTTATTACAGAACGAGCAGTACTTC.

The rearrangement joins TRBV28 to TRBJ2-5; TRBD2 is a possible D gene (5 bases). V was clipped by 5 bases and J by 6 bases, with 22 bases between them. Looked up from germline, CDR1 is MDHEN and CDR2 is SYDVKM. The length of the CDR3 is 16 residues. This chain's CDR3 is CASSTQGSGDGKTQYF. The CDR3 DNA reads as TGTGCCAGCAGTACTCAAGGGTCTGGCGACGGGAAGACCCAGTACTTC.

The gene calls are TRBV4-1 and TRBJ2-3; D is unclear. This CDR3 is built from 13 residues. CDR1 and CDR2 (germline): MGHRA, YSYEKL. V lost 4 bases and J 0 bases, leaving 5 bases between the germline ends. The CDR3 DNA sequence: TGCGCCAGCAGCCGTATAAGCACAGATACGCAGTATTTT. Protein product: CASSRISTDTQYF.

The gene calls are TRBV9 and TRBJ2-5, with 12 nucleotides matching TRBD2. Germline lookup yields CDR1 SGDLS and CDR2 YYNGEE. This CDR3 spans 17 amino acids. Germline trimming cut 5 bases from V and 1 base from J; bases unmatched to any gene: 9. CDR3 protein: CASSRTSGAPLQETQYF. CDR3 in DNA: TGTGCCAGCAGTCGGACTAGCGGGGCGCCCCTCCAAGAGACCCAGTACTTC.

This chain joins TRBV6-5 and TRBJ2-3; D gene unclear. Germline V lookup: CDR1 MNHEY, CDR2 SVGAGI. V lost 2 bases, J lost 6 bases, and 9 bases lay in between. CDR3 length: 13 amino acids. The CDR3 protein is CASSYINSDTQYF. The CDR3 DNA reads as TGTGCCAGCAGTTACATAAACTCGGATACGCAGTATTTT.

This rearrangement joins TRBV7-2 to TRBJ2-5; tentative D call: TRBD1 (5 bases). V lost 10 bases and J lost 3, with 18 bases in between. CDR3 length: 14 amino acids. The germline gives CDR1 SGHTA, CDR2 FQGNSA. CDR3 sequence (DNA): TGTGCCAATTCACCATCGACCAGGGAAGAGACCCAGTACTTC. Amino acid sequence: CANSPSTREETQYF.

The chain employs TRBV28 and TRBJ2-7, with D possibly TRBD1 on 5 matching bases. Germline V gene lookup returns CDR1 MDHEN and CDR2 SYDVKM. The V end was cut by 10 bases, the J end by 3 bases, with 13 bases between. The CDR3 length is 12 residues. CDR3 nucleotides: TGTGCCATCGGCAGGGTCCTCTACGAGCAGTACTTC. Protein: CAIGRVLYEQYF.

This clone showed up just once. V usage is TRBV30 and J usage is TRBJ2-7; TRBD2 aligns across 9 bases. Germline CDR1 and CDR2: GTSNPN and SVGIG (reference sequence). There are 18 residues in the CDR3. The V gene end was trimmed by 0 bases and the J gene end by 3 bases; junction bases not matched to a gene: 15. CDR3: CAWSVLRGSGGNRYEQYF. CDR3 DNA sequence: TGTGCCTGGAGTGTACTACGGGGTAGCGGGGGCAACCGCTACGAGCAGTACTTC.

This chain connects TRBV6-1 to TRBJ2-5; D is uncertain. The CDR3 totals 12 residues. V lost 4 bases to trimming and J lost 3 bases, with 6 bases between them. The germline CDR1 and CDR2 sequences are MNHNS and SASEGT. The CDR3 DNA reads TGTGCCAGCAGTGTCATAGAAGAGACCCAGTACTTC. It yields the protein CASSVIEETQYF.

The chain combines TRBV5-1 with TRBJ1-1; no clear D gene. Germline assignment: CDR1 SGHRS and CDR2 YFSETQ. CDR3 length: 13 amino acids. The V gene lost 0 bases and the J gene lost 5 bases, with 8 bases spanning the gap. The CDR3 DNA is TGCGCCAGCAGCTTGGGGTACGGGACTGAAGCTTTCTTT. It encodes CASSLGYGTEAFF.

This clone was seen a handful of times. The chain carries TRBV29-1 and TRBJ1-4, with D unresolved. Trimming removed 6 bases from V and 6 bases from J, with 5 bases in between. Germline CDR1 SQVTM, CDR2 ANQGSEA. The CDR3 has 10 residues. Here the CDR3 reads CSVLHEKLFF. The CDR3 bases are TGCAGCGTACTGCATGAAAAACTGTTTTTT. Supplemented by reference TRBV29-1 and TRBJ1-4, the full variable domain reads SAVISQKPSRDICQRGTSLTIQCQVDSQVTMMFWYRQQPGQSLTLIATANQGSEATYESGFVIDKFPISRPNLTFSTLTVSNMSPEDSSIYLCSVLHEKLFFGSGTQLSVL.

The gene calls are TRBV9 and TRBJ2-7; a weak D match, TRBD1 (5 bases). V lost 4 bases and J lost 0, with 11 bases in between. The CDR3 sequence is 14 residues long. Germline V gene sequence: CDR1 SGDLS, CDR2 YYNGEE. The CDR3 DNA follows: TGTGCCAGCAGCAAAGACAGTTACTCCTACGAGCAGTACTTC. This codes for CASSKDSYSYEQYF. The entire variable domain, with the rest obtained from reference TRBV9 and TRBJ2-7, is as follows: DSGVTQTPKHLITATGQRVTLRCSPRSGDLSVYWYQQSLDQGLQFLIQYYNGEERAKGNILERFSAQQFPDLHSELNLSSLELGDSALYFCASSKDSYSYEQYFGPGTRLTVT.

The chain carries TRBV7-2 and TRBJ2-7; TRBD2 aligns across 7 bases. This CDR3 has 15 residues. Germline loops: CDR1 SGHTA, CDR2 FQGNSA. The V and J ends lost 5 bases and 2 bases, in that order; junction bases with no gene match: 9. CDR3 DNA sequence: TGTGCCAGCAGCCCTCAAGGGAGGGCCGCCTACGAGCAGTACTTC. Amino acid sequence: CASSPQGRAAYEQYF.

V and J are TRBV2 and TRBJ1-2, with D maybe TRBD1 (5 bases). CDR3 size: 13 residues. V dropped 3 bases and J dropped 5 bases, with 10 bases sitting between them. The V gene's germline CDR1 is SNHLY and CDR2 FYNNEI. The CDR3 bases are TGTGCCAGCAGTGAGCGGGGGGTTTATGGCTACACCTTC. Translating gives CASSERGVYGYTF.

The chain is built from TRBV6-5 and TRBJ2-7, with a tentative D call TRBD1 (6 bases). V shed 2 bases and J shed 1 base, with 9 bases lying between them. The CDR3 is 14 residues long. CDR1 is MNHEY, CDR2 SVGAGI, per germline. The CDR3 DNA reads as TGTGCCAGCAGTTACGCGGACAGTTCCTACGAGCAGTACTTC. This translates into CASSYADSSYEQYF.

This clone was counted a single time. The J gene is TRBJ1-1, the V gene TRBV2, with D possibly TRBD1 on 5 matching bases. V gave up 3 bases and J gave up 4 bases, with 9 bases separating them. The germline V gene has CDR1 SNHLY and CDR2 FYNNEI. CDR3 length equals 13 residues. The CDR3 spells CASSDRGRTEAFF. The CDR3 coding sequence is TGTGCCAGCAGTGATAGGGGCCGCACTGAAGCTTTCTTT.

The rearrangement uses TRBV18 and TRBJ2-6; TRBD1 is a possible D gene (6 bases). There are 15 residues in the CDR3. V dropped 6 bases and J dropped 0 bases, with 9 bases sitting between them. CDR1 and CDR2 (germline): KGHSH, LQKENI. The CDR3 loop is CASSTDSSGANVLTF. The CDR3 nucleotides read TGTGCCAGCTCGACGGACAGCTCTGGGGCCAACGTCCTGACTTTC.

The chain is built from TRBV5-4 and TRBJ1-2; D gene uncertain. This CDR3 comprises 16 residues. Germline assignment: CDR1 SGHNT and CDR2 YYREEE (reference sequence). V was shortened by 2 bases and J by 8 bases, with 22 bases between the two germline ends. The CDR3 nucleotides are TGTGCCAGCAGCTTTACTGTTGTCGTCGGGGAGGGCGGCTACACCTTC. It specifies CASSFTVVVGEGGYTF.